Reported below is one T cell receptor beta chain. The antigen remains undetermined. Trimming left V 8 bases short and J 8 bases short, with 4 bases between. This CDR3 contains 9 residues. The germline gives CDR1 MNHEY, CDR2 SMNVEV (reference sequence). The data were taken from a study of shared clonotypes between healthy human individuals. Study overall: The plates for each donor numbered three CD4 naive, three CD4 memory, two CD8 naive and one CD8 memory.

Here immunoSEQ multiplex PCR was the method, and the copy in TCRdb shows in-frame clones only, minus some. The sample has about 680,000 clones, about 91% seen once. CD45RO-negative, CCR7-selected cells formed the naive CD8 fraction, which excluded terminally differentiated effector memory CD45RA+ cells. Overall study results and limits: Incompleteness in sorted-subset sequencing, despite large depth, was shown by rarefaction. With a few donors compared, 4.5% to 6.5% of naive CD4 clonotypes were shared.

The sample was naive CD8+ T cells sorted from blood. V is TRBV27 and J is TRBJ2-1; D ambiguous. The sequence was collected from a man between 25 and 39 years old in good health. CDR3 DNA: TGTGCCAGCGGGGATGAGCAGTTCTTC. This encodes CASGDEQFF.